This T cell receptor (beta chain) was obtained from a study of beta chain features in type 1 diabetes. Findings of the study overall: There was a moderate but significant shortening of TCRB CDR3s in all four CD4+ subsets of Type 1 diabetes patients. Equally in patients and controls, PCR might preferentially amplify shorter templates.

Every bit of the isolated RNA underwent reverse transcription, so sequencing read expressed TCRB transcripts. Method: immunoSEQ multiplex PCR; TCRdb's copy keeps in-frame clones and lacks some. The table records approximately 240,000 clones, 16% of them present only once. With regard to this clone: Its antigen remains unknown.

The origin of this receptor is a man aged 25 to 45 with type 1 diabetes. Sequencing was done on a sample of naive CD4+ T cells from blood.

The CDR3 nucleotides read TGTGCCAGCAGCTGGGCGCGAGGACGGCAAGAGACCCAGTACTTC. Encoded protein: CASSWARGRQETQYF. The chain uses TRBV7-2 and TRBJ2-5; D remains ambiguous. The CDR3 extends over 15 amino acids. Germline values: CDR1 SGHTA, CDR2 FQGNSA. Trimming removed 4 bases at V and 2 bases at J, with 14 bases between.